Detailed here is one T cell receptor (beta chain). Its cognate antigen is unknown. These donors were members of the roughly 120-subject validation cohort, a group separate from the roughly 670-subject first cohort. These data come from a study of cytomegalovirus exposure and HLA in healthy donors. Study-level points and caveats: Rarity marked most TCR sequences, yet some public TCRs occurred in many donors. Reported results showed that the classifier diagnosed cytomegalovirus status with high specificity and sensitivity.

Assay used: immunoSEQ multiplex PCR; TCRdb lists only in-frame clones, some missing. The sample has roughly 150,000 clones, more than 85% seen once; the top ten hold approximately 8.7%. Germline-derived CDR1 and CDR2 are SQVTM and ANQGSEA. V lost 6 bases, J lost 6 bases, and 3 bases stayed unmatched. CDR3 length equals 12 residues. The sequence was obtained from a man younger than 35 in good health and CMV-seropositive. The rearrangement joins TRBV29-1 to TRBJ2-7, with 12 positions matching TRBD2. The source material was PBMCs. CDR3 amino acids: CSVGGLAGEQYF. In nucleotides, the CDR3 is TGCAGCGTGGGGGGACTAGCGGGCGAGCAGTACTTC.